The present T cell receptor (beta chain) was sequenced within a study of cytomegalovirus exposure and HLA in healthy donors. Study overall: HLA-typed donors contributed 80 million or so unique TCRs, which were held in an early data release.

Per the germline V gene, CDR1 is SGHRS and CDR2 is YFSETQ. This CDR3 region has 16 residues. The V and J ends lost 4 bases and 3 bases, in that order; junction bases with no gene match: 13. PCR primers comprised 60 Vbeta and 13 Jbeta primers. TCRdb's table, derived via immunoSEQ multiplex PCR, lists solely in-frame clones and lacks some. The sample has some 180,000 clones; approximately 70% are singletons. This clone was seen more than once but under ten times. Antigen: not known. Study-wide results and caveats: Under in vitro conditions, a few CMV-associated chains were confirmed as specific for CMV antigens. The Asian-associated ancestry cluster reportedly had fewer N-insertions than the approximately 670-donor mean in a later analysis. Later, an analysis showed that TCR beta chains associated with HLA were more clonally expanded than others that were equally common.

The sequence came from a woman aged 25 to 39 in good health and CMV-seronegative. This chain connects TRBV5-1 to TRBJ2-7, with TRBD1 identical over 7 bases. The specimen was PBMCs. DNA for the CDR3: TGCGCCAGCAGCACCGCAGGCCCACAGGGGAACTACGAGCAGTACTTC. It translates to CASSTAGPQGNYEQYF. Together with reference TRBV5-1 and TRBJ2-7, the CDR3 gives the full variable domain: KAGVTQTPRYLIKTRGQQVTLSCSPISGHRSVSWYQQTPGQGLQFLFEYFSETQRNKGNFPGRFSGRQFSNSRSEMNVSTLELGDSALYLCASSTAGPQGNYEQYFGPGTRLTVT.